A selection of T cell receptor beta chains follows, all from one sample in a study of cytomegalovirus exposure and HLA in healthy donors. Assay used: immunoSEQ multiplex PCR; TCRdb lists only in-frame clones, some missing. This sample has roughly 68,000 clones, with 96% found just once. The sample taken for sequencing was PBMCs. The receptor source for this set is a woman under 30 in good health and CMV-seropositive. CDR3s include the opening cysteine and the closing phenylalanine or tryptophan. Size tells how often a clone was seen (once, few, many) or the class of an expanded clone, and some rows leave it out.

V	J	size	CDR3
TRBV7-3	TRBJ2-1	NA	CASSKPGLAGGSSYNEQFF
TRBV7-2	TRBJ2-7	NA	CASSLEAGTAYEQYF
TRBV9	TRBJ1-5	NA	CASSPSSGFNQPQHF
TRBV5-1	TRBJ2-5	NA	CASSPRYSQETQYF
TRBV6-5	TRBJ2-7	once	CASSYPNPQGAWEQYF
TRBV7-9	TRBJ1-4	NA	CASSPPGAGGEKLFF
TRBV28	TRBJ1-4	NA	CASSFSFSGQSEKLFF
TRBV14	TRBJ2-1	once	CASSHTIGTGYNEQFF
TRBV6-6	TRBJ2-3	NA	CASSYVEGPHTQYF
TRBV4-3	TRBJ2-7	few	CASSQGRSTYEQYF
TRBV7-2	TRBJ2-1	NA	CASSYQQSSYNEQFF
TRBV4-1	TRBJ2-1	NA	CASSLSTSGRNEQFF
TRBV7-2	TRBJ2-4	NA	CASSPGLNENIQYF
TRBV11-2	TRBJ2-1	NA	CASSLAGGSNEQFF
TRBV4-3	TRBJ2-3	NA	CASSQEAGGLTDTQYF